Sequencing of this TCR beta chain was carried out in a study of cytomegalovirus exposure and HLA in healthy donors. Overall study findings and caveats: The HLA-A and HLA-B alleles of most subjects were reportedly predicted accurately from TCR beta sequences.

In this sample, this clone turned up a few times. The antigen remains undetermined. The PCR made use of 60 Vbeta and 13 Jbeta primers. The repertoire was sequenced with immunoSEQ multiplex PCR; TCRdb's copy has only in-frame clones and lacks some. The top ten clones hold about 1.4% of a sample with more than 200,000 clones, 65% to 90% of them seen once. Trimming stripped 4 bases from V and 0 bases from J, with 10 bases between. Germline loops: CDR1 SGHDT, CDR2 YYEEEE. The CDR3 is 14 residues long. The sample was PBMCs. The J gene is TRBJ1-2, the V gene TRBV5-6; possible D gene TRBD1, 5 bases. The receptor's source is a girl between 5 and 17 years old in good health and CMV-seronegative. The CDR3 DNA reads as TGTGCCAGCAGCATCCAGGGCCCTAACTATGGCTACACCTTC. Protein sequence: CASSIQGPNYGYTF. The full variable domain, its missing parts supplied by reference TRBV5-6 and TRBJ1-2, is DAGVTQSPTHLIKTRGQQVTLRCSPKSGHDTVSWYQQALGQGPQFIFQYYEEEERQRGNFPDRFSGHQFPNYSSELNVNALLLGDSALYLCASSIQGPNYGYTFGSGTRLTVV.